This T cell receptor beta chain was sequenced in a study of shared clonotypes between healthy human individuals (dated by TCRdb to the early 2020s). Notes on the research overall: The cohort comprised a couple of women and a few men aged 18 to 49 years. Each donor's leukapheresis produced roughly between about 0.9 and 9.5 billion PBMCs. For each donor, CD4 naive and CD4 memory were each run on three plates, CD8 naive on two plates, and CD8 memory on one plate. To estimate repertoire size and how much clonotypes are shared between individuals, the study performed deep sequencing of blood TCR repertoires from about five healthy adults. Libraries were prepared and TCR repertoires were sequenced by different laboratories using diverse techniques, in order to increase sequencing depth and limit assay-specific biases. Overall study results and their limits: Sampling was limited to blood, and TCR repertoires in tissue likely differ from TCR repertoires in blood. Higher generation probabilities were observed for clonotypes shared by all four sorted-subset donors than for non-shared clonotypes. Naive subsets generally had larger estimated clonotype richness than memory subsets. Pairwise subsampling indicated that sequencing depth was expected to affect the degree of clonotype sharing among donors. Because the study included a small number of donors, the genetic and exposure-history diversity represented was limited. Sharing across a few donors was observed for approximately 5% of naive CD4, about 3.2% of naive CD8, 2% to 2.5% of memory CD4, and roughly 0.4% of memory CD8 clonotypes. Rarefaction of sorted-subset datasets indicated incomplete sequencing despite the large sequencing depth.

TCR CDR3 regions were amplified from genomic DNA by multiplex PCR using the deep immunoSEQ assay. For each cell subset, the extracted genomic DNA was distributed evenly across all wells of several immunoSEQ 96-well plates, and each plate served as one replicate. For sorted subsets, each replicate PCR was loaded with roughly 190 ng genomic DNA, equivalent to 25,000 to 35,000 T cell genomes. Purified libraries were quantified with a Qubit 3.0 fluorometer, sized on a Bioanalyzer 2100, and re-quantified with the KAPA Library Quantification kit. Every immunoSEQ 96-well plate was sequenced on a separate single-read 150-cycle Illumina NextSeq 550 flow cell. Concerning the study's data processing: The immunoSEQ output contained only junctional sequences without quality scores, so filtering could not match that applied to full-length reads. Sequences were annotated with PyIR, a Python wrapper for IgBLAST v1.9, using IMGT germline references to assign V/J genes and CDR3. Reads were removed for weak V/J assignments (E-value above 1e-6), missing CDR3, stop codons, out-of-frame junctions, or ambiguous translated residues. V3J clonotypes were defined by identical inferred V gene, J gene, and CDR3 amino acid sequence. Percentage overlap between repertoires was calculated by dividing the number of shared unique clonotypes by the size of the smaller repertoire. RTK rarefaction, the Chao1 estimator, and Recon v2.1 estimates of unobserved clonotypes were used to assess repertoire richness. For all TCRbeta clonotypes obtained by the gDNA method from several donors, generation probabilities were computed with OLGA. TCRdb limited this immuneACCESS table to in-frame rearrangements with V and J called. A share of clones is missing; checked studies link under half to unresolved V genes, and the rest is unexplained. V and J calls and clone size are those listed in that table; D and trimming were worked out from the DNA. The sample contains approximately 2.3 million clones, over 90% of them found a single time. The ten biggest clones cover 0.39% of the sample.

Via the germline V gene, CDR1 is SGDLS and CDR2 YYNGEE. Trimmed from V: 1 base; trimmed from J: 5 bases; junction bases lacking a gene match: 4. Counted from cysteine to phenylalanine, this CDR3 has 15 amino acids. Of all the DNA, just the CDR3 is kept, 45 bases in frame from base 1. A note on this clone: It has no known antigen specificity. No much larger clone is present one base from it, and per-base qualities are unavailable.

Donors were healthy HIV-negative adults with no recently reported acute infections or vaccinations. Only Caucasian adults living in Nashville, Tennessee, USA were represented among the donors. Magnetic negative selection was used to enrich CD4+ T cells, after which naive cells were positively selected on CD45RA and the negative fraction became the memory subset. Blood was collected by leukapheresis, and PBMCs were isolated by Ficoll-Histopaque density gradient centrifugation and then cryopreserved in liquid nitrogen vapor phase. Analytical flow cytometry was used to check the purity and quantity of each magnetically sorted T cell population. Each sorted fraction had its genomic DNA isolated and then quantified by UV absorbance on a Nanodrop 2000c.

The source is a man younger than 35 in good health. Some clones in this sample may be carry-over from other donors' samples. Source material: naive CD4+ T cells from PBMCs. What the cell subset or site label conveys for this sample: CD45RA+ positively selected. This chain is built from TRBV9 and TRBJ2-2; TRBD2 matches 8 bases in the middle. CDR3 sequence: CASSVLAGTTGELFF. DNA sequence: TGTGCCAGCAGCGTACTAGCGGGTACTACCGGGGAGCTGTTTTTT.